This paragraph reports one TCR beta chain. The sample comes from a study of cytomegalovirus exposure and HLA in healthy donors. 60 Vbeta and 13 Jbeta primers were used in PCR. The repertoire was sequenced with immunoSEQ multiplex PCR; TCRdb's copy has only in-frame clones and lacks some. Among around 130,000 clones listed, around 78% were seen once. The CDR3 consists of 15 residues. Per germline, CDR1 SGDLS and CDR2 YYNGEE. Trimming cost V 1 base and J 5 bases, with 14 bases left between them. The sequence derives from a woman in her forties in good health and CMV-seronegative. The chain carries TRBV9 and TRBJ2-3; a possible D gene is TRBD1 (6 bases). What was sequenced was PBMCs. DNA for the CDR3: TGTGCCAGCAGCGTATCGCAAAGGGGGATAGATACGCAGTATTTT. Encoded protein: CASSVSQRGIDTQYF.